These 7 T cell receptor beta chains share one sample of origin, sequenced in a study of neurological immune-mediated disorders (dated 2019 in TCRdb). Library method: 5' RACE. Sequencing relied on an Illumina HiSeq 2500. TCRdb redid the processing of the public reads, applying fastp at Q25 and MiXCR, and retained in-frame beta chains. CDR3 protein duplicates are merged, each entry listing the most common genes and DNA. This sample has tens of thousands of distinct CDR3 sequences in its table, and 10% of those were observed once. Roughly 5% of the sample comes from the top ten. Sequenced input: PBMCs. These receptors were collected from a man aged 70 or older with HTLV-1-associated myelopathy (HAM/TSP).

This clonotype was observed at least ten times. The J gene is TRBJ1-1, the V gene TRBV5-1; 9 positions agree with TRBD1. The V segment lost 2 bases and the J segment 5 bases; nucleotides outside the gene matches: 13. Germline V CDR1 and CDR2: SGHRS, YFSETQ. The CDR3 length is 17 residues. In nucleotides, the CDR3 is TGCGCCAGCAGCTTCACAGGGGGCGCGCGGTTTGGTACTGAAGCTTTCTTT. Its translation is CASSFTGGARFGTEAFF.

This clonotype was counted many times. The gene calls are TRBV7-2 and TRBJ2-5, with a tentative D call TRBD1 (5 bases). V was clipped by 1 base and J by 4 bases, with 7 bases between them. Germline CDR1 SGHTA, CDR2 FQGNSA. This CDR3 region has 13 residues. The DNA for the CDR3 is TGTGCCAGCAGCTTAGGTCAGGGAGAGACCCAGTACTTC. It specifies CASSLGQGETQYF.

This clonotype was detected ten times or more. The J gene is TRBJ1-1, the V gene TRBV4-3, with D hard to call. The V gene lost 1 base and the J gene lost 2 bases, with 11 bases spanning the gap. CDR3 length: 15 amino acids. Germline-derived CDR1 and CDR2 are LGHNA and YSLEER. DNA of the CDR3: TGCGCCAGCAGCCAAGCTGGAGGATCCAACACTGAAGCTTTCTTT. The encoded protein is CASSQAGGSNTEAFF.

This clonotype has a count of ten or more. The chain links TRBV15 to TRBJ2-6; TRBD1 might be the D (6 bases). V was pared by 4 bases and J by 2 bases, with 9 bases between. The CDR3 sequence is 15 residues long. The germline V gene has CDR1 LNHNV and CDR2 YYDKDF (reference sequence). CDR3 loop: CATSIRGPGANVLTF. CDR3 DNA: TGTGCCACCAGCATCAGGGGCCCTGGGGCCAACGTCCTGACTTTC. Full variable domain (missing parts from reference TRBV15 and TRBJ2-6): DAMVIQNPRYQVTQFGKPVTLSCSQTLNHNVMYWYQQKSSQAPKLLFHYYDKDFNNEADTPDNFQSRRPNTSFCFLDIRSPGLGDTAMYLCATSIRGPGANVLTFGAGSRLTVL.

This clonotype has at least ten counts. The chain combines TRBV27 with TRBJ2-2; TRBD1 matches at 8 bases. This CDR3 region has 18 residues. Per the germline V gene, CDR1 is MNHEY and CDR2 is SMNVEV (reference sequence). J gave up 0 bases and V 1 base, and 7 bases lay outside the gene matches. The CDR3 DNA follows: TGTGCCAGCAGTTTATACTCCAGGGGGCGGGCGAACACCGGGGAGCTGTTTTTT. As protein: CASSLYSRGRANTGELFF.

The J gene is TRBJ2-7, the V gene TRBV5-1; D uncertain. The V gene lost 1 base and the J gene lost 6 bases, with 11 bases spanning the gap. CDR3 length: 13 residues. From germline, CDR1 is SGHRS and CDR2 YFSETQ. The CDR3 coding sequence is TGCGCCAGCAGCTTGTTTTCCGGGTTCGAGCAGTACTTC. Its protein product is CASSLFSGFEQYF.

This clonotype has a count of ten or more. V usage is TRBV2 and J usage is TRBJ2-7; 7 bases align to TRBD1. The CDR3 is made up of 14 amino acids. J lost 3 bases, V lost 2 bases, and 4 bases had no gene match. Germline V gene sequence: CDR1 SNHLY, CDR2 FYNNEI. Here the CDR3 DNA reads TGTGCCAGCAGTGAATGGGGACAGCTCTACGAGCAGTACTTC. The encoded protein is CASSEWGQLYEQYF.